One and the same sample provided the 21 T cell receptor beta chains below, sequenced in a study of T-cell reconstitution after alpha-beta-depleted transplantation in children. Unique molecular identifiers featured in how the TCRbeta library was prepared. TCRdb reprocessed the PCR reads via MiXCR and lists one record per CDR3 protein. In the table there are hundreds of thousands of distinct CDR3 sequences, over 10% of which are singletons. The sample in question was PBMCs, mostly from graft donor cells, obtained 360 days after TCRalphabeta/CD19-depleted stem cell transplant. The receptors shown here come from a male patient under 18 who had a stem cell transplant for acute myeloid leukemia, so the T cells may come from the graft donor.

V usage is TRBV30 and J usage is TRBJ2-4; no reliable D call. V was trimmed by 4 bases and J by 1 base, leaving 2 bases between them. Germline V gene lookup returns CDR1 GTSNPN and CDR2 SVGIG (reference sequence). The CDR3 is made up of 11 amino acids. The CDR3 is CAWIAKNIQYF. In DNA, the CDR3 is TGTGCCTGGATCGCCAAAAACATTCAGTACTTC.

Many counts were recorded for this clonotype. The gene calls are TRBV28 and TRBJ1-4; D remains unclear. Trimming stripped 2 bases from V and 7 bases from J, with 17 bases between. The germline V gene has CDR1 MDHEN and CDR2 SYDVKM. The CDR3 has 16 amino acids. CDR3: CASSLHRAGRGEKLFF. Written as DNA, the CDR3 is TGTGCCAGCAGTTTACATCGAGCAGGCCGGGGTGAAAAACTGTTTTTT.

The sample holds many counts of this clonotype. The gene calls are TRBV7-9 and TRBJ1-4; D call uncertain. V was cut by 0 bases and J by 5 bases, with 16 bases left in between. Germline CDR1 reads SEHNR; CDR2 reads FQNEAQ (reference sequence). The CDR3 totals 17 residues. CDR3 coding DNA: TGTGCCAGCAGCTTAGCAGGGCCCCAGCGACCGAATGAAAAACTGTTTTTT. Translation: CASSLAGPQRPNEKLFF. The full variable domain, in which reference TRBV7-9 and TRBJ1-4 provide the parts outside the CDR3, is DTGVSQNPRHKITKRGQNVTFRCDPISEHNRLYWYRQTLGQGPEFLTYFQNEAQLEKSRLLSDRFSAERPKGSFSTLEIQRTEQGDSAMYLCASSLAGPQRPNEKLFFGSGTQLSVL.

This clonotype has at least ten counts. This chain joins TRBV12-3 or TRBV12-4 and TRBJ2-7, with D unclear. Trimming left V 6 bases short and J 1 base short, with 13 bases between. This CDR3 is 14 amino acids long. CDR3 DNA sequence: TGTGCCAGCAGCTTCCTTGGCCGATCCTACGAGCAGTACTTC. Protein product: CASSFLGRSYEQYF.

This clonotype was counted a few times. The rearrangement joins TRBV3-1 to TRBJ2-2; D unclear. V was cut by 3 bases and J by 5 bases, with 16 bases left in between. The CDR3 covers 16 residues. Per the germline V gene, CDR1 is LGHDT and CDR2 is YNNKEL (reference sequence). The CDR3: CASSHHGLARTGELFF. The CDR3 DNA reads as TGTGCCAGCAGCCATCACGGGTTGGCTCGGACCGGGGAGCTGTTTTTT.

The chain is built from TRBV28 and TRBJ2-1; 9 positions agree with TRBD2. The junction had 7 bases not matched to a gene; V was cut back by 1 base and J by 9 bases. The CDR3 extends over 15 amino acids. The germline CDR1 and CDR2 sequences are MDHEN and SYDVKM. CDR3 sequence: CASSLSAGGPGEQFF. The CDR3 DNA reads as TGTGCCAGCAGTTTATCTGCGGGAGGGCCCGGTGAGCAGTTCTTC. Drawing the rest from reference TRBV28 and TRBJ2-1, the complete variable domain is DVKVTQSSRYLVKRTGEKVFLECVQDMDHENMFWYRQDPGLGLRLIYFSYDVKMKEKGDIPEGYSVSREKKERFSLILESASTNQTSMYLCASSLSAGGPGEQFFGPGTRLTVL.

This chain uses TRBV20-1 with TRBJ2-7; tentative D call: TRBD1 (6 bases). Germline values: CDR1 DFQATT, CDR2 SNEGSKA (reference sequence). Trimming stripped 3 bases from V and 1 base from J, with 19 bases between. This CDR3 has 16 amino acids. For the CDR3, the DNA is TGCAGTGCTAGTGAGATTAGACAGGCCAAGTCCTACGAGCAGTACTTC. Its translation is CSASEIRQAKSYEQYF.

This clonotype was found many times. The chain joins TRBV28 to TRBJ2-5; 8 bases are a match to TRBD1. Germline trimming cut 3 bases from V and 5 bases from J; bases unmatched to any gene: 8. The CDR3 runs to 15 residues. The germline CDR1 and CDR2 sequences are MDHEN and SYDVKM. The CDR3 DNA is TGTGCCAGCAGTTTGGCAGGGGGCCGTTGGGAGACCCAGTACTTC. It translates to CASSLAGGRWETQYF.

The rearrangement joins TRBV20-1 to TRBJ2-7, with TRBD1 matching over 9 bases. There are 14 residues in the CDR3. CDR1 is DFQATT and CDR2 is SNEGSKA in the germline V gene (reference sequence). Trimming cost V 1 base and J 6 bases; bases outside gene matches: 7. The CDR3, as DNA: TGCAGTGCTAGAGTGTGGACAGGGGCGCGCGAGCAGTACTTC. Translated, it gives CSARVWTGAREQYF.

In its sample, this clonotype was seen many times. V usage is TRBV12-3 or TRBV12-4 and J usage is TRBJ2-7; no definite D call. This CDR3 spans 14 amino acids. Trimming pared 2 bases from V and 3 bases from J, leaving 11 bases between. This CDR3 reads CASSLMGRNYEQYF. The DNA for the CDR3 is TGTGCCAGCAGTTTAATGGGCAGGAACTACGAGCAGTACTTC.

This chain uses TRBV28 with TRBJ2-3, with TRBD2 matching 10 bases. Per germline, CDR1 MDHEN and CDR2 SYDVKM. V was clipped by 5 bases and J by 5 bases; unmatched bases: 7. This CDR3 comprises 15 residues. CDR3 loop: CASSRHRLAGDTQYF. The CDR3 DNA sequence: TGTGCCAGCAGTAGGCACAGACTAGCGGGAGATACGCAGTATTTT.

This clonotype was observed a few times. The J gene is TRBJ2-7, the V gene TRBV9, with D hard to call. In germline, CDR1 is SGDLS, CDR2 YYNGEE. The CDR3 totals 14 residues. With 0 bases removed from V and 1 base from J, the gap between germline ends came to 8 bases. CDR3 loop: CASSVAAVSYEQYF. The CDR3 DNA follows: TGTGCCAGCAGCGTAGCGGCGGTTTCCTACGAGCAGTACTTC.

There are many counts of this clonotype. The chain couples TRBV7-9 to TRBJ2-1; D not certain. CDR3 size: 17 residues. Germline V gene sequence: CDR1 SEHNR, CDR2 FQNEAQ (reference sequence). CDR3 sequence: CGLSYVTAWPTYNEQFF. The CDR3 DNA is TGTGGGCTAAGCTACGTGACTGCATGGCCGACTTACAATGAGCAGTTCTTC. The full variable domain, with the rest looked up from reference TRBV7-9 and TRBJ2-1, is DTGVSQNPRHKITKRGQNVTFRCDPISEHNRLYWYRQTLGQGPEFLTYFQNEAQLEKSRLLSDRFSAERPKGSFSTLEIQRTEQGDSAMYLCGLSYVTAWPTYNEQFFGPGTRLTVL.

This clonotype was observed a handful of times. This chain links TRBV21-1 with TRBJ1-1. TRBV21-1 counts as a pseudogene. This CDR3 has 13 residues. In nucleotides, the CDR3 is TGTGCCAGCAGCAAAGAGTGGAACACTGAAGCTTTCTTT. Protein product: CASSKEWNTEAFF.

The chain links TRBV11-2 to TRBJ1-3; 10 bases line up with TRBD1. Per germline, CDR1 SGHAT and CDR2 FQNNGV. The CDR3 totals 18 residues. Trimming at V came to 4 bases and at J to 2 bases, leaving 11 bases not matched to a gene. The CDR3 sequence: CASSSIYRDRGPGNTIYF. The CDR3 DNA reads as TGTGCCAGCAGCTCAATATACCGGGACAGGGGACCTGGAAACACCATATATTTT.

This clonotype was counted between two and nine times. CDR3 DNA sequence: TGTGCCAGCACCCCTCCAAACGGTTACGAGCAGTACTTC. Protein: CASTPPNGYEQYF. The chain couples TRBV12-3 or TRBV12-4 to TRBJ2-7; D is undetermined. This CDR3 region has 13 residues. V was clipped by 7 bases and J by 4 bases, with 14 bases between them.

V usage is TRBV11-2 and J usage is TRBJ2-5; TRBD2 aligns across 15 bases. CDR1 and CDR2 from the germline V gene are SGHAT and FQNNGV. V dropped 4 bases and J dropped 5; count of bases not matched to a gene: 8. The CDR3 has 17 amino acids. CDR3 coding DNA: TGTGCCAGCAGCTCCCGAAAGGGACTAGCGGGAGGTGAGACCCAGTACTTC. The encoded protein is CASSSRKGLAGGETQYF. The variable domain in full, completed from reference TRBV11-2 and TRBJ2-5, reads EAGVAQSPRYKIIEKRQSVAFWCNPISGHATLYWYQQILGQGPKLLIQFQNNGVVDDSQLPKDRFSAERLKGVDSTLKIQPAKLEDSAVYLCASSSRKGLAGGETQYFGPGTRLLVL.

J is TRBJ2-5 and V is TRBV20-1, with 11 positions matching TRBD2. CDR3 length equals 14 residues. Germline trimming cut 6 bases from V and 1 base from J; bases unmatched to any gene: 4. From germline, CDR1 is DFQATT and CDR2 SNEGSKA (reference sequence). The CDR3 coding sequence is TGCAGTGCAGGACTAGCGGGCCTCCAAGAGACCCAGTACTTC. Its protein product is CSAGLAGLQETQYF.

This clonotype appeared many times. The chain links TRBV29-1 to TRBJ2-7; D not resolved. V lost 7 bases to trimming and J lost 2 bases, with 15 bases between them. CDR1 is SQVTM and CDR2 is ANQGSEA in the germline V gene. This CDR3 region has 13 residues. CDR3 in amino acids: CSALRAKTYEQYF. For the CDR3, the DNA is TGCAGCGCCCTAAGGGCCAAAACCTACGAGCAGTACTTC.

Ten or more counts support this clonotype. CDR3 DNA: TGTGCCAGCAGTTTAGAGGCGGGAGCCGGAGAGACCCAGTACTTC. It specifies CASSLEAGAGETQYF. V usage is TRBV27 and J usage is TRBJ2-5; TRBD2 matches at 7 bases. V was clipped by 2 bases and J by 4 bases; unmatched bases: 7. The CDR3 spans 15 residues. The germline CDR1 and CDR2 sequences are MNHEY and SMNVEV (reference sequence).

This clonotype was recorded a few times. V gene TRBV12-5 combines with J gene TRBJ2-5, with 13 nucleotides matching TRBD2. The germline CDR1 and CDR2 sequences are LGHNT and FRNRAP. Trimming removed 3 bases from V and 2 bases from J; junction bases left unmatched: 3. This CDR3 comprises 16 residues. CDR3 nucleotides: TGTGCTAGTGGTTTCGGGACTAGCGGGAAGCAAGAGACCCAGTACTTC. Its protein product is CASGFGTSGKQETQYF.